A single sample is the source of the 29 T cell receptor beta chains below, sequenced in a study of blood T cells in healthy people across ages. Primed by a sample-barcoded 5' primer and a J-beta primer mix, a second PCR proceeded for about 6 to 11 cycles. Using its own MiXCR run on the 5' RACE reads, TCRdb lists one record per CDR3 protein. The sample includes fewer than 2 million distinct CDR3 sequences, approximately 40% seen only once; the top ten take roughly 23%. The material sequenced was blood. The receptors were gathered from a human donor in good health.

The J gene is TRBJ2-5, the V gene TRBV10-3; 7 positions match TRBD1. Per germline, CDR1 ENHRY and CDR2 SYGVKD. V was clipped by 8 bases and J by 1 base; unmatched bases: 7. The CDR3 spans 14 residues. CDR3 sequence reads: CAIGQERPQETQYF. CDR3 DNA: TGTGCCATCGGACAGGAACGCCCCCAAGAGACCCAGTACTTC.

This clonotype was observed a few times. This chain links TRBV20-1 with TRBJ2-1; 7 bases line up with TRBD2. The CDR3 covers 14 residues. Germline V gives CDR1 DFQATT, CDR2 SNEGSKA (reference sequence). Trimming took 2 bases from V and 3 from J; bases not matched to a gene: 4. Written as DNA, the CDR3 is TGCAGTGCTAGACGGCTAGCGGTCTACAATGAGCAGTTCTTC. Translating it yields CSARRLAVYNEQFF.

This clonotype appeared a few times. The gene calls are TRBV21-1 and TRBJ2-6. TRBV21-1 is a listed pseudogene. CDR3 length: 18 residues. The CDR3 protein is CASTVQGRPGSGANVLTF. The CDR3, as DNA: TGTGCCAGCACCGTTCAAGGCAGGCCAGGCTCTGGGGCCAACGTCCTGACTTTC.

This clonotype was seen more than once but under ten times. The chain uses TRBV7-8 and TRBJ2-3; D gene unclear. The germline V and J ends were trimmed by 9 bases and 0 bases, with 22 bases remaining between them. This CDR3 has 17 residues. Germline CDR1 reads SGHVS; CDR2 reads FQNEAQ. CDR3 nucleotides: TGTGCCAGTCAATGGGTTTCTCCCACCTTAAGCACAGATACGCAGTATTTT. This codes for CASQWVSPTLSTDTQYF.

This clonotype has a handful of counts. The chain carries TRBV4-3 and TRBJ1-1; weak D call: TRBD1 (6 bases). The CDR3 is made up of 13 amino acids. The germline CDR1 and CDR2 sequences are LGHNA and YSLEER. V lost 0 bases and J lost 11, with 13 bases in between. The CDR3 loop reads CASSQDQGQAAFF. The CDR3 nucleotides are TGCGCCAGCAGCCAAGATCAGGGGCAGGCGGCTTTCTTT.

The chain uses TRBV2 and TRBJ2-1, with D perhaps matching TRBD1 (5 bases). V gave up 4 bases and J gave up 4 bases, with 14 bases separating them. The CDR3 is 15 amino acids. Germline V gene sequence: CDR1 SNHLY, CDR2 FYNNEI. CDR3: CASSGVQAVYNEQFF. CDR3 nucleotide sequence: TGTGCCAGCAGTGGAGTACAGGCGGTATACAATGAGCAGTTCTTC.

J is TRBJ1-2 and V is TRBV7-2; 9 bases agree with TRBD1. The CDR3 is 15 amino acids. Trimming removed 5 bases from V and 6 bases from J; junction bases left unmatched: 10. Germline values: CDR1 SGHTA, CDR2 FQGNSA. The CDR3 bases are TGTGCCAGCAGCATAAGAGGAGGACAGGGGCATGGCTACACCTTC. Amino acid sequence: CASSIRGGQGHGYTF.

The V and J genes are TRBV12-5 and TRBJ2-7, with D possibly called TRBD1 or TRBD2 (5 bases each). Germline V gene data show CDR1 as LGHNT and CDR2 as FRNRAP. This CDR3 is built from 14 residues. Trimming removed 5 bases at V and 0 bases at J, with 11 bases between. CDR3 protein: CASGGTASSYEQYF. For the CDR3, the DNA is TGTGCTAGTGGTGGGACCGCGAGCTCCTACGAGCAGTACTTC.

This chain uses TRBV15 with TRBJ1-2, with a possible D match to TRBD1 (6 bases). Trimming cost V 5 bases and J 4 bases, with 11 bases left between them. In germline, CDR1 is LNHNV, CDR2 YYDKDF (reference sequence). This CDR3 is built from 13 residues. The CDR3, as DNA: TGTGCCACCAGCCCCGACAGGTCCTATGGCTACACCTTC. Residues: CATSPDRSYGYTF.

The CDR3 loop is CASSDRQGPTDTQYF. Here the CDR3 DNA reads TGTGCCAGCAGCGACCGCCAGGGGCCCACAGATACGCAGTATTTT. The chain carries TRBV7-9 and TRBJ2-3; maybe TRBD1 (6 bases). The CDR3 totals 15 residues. V was cut by 5 bases and J by 2 bases, with 14 bases left in between. Germline CDR1 reads SEHNR; CDR2 reads FQNEAQ (reference sequence). Based on the CDR3 plus reference TRBV7-9 and TRBJ2-3, the full variable domain is DTGVSQNPRHKITKRGQNVTFRCDPISEHNRLYWYRQTLGQGPEFLTYFQNEAQLEKSRLLSDRFSAERPKGSFSTLEIQRTEQGDSAMYLCASSDRQGPTDTQYFGPGTRLTVL.

The V gene is TRBV6-2 or TRBV6-3, the J gene TRBJ2-6, with D unclear. V was pared by 9 bases and J by 2 bases, with 11 bases between. Germline loops: CDR1 MNHEY, CDR2 SVGEGT. The CDR3 sequence is 14 residues long. The CDR3 is CARNPPTGANVLTF. CDR3 DNA: TGTGCCAGAAATCCTCCTACTGGGGCCAACGTCCTGACTTTC.

A word on this clonotype: The CDR3 does not close with the conserved phenylalanine or tryptophan, likely indicating a read error. J is TRBJ2-7 and V is TRBV28; D possibly corresponds to TRBD1 (5 bases). This CDR3 has 16 residues. The germline gives CDR1 MDHEN, CDR2 SYDVKM. Trimming cost V 8 bases and J 1 base, with 21 bases left between them. CDR3 sequence (DNA): TGTGCCAGCTATCACAGGTTGGCGGCGAGATCCTACGAGCAGTACCTC. Amino acid sequence: CASYHRLAARSYEQYL.

The V call is TRBV7-8, the J call TRBJ2-1, with 10 nucleotides matching TRBD2. Germline CDR1 is SGHVS and CDR2 is FQNEAQ. Unmatched junction bases numbered 7, after V lost 5 bases and J lost 6 bases. The CDR3 is 15 amino acids. CDR3 sequence (DNA): TGTGCCAGCAGCACGCAGACTAGCGGGTCCAATGAGCAGTTCTTC. Translating it yields CASSTQTSGSNEQFF.

V usage is TRBV7-6 and J usage is TRBJ1-4; D is perhaps TRBD1 (5 bases). Per germline, CDR1 SGHVS and CDR2 FNYEAQ. This CDR3 has 14 residues. Trimming took 2 bases from V and 8 from J, leaving 12 bases between them. This chain's CDR3 is CASSLLKEGEKLFF. The CDR3 coding sequence is TGTGCCAGCAGCTTACTTAAGGAGGGGGAAAAACTGTTTTTT.

This clonotype was counted a few times. CDR3 sequence: CASRMLRENTDTQYF. For the CDR3, the DNA is TGTGCCAGCAGAATGTTGAGGGAGAACACAGATACGCAGTATTTT. The chain carries TRBV12-3 or TRBV12-4 and TRBJ2-3, with a possible D match to TRBD2 (5 bases). This CDR3 region has 15 residues. The germline V and J ends were trimmed by 6 bases and 2 bases, with 15 bases remaining between them.

The chain combines TRBV29-1 with TRBJ2-1; TRBD2 matches 11 bases. The CDR3 has 14 amino acids. J gave up 8 bases and V 5 bases, and 8 bases lay outside the gene matches. Germline V lookup: CDR1 SQVTM, CDR2 ANQGSEA. The CDR3 sequence: CSVTTSGVRDEQFF. DNA of the CDR3: TGCAGCGTTACGACTAGCGGGGTGAGGGATGAGCAGTTCTTC.

The chain recombines TRBV20-1 with TRBJ2-1; a weak D match, TRBD2 (6 bases). The length of the CDR3 is 16 residues. The V gene lost 8 bases and the J gene lost 0 bases, with 20 bases spanning the gap. Looked up from germline, CDR1 is DFQATT and CDR2 is SNEGSKA (reference sequence). The CDR3 region has the DNA TGCAGTCCCTACGGACTATCCGGAAACTCCTACAATGAGCAGTTCTTC. This encodes CSPYGLSGNSYNEQFF.

This chain uses TRBV4-2 with TRBJ2-5, with 10 bases aligning to TRBD1. The CDR3 is 17 amino acids. V was pared by 1 base and J by 4 bases, with 9 bases of the junction left unmatched. Germline assignment: CDR1 LGHNA and CDR2 YNFKEQ. CDR3 loop: CASSQGGQGTTRETQYF. The CDR3 nucleotides read TGTGCCAGCAGCCAAGGGGGACAGGGGACTACTAGAGAGACCCAGTACTTC.

The chain has TRBV7-6 and TRBJ2-3, with 7 bases aligning to TRBD2. Unmatched junction bases numbered 4, after V lost 5 bases and J lost 2 bases. Germline CDR1 and CDR2: SGHVS and FNYEAQ. The CDR3 spans 14 residues. CDR3 coding DNA: TGTGCCAGCAGCGGGGGAGGGGACACAGATACGCAGTATTTT. As protein: CASSGGGDTDTQYF.

J is TRBJ2-3 and V is TRBV6-2 or TRBV6-3, with a possible D match to TRBD2 (5 bases). The CDR3 length is 12 residues. Trimming took off 10 bases at V and 11 bases at J, with 19 bases between the two ends. Germline CDR1 and CDR2: MNHEY and SVGEGT. The chain's CDR3 is CANSQREGGQYF. CDR3 nucleotides: TGTGCCAACAGCCAGAGAGAGGGTGGGCAGTATTTT.

This clonotype was recorded only once. The CDR3 does not end in the conserved phenylalanine or tryptophan, so this is likely a read error. The rearrangement links TRBV28 to TRBJ2-6; no firm D call. V shed 6 bases and J shed 11 bases, with 11 bases lying between them. This CDR3 is built from 12 residues. Germline V lookup: CDR1 MDHEN, CDR2 SYDVKM. CDR3 DNA: TGTGCCAGCAGCCCGCCGACGGACGTCCTGACTGTC. As protein: CASSPPTDVLTV.

CDR3 DNA sequence: TGTGCCAGCAATGGGGCCGGGAATGAGCAGTTCTTC. Encoded protein: CASNGAGNEQFF. This chain joins TRBV7-9 and TRBJ2-1; the D gene is possibly TRBD1 (5 bases). Germline V lookup: CDR1 SEHNR, CDR2 FQNEAQ (reference sequence). There are 12 residues in the CDR3. V lost 7 bases, J lost 7 bases, and 11 bases lay in between.

The rearrangement joins TRBV12-3 or TRBV12-4 to TRBJ1-2; D gene unclear. The germline V and J ends were trimmed by 6 bases and 3 bases, with 14 bases remaining between them. The CDR3 loop spans 14 amino acids. The CDR3 DNA reads TGTGCCAGCAGAATGTGGGAAGAAGACTATGGCTACACCTTC. This translates into CASRMWEEDYGYTF.

This clonotype was seen a few times. This sequence joins TRBV28 and TRBJ2-1; no firm D call. The better agreement between TRBJ2-7 and the DNA end casts doubt on the J call. This CDR3 spans 10 amino acids. The germline CDR1 and CDR2 sequences are MDHEN and SYDVKM. The CDR3 is CASSHNEQYF. The CDR3, as DNA: TGTGCCAGCAGTCACAATGAGCAGTACTTC.

Comments on this clonotype: Compared with germline, one end of the junction differs, possibly owing to a read error. The chain uses TRBV12-3 or TRBV12-4 and TRBJ2-4; no definite D call. The CDR3 is 11 residues long. The chain's CDR3 is CASSANNIQYF. Written as DNA, the CDR3 is TGTGCCAGCAGCGCCAATAACATTCAGTACTTC.

The table lists this clonotype with a few counts. This chain connects TRBV9 to TRBJ2-1, with no clear D. Germline V gene data show CDR1 as SGDLS and CDR2 as YYNGEE. The CDR3 is 13 residues long. Trimming cost V 4 bases and J 4 bases, with 9 bases left between them. The DNA for the CDR3 is TGTGCCAGCAGCCGGCAGATTTACAATGAGCAGTTCTTC. Residues: CASSRQIYNEQFF.

This clonotype occurred a few times. The chain recombines TRBV7-9 with TRBJ2-5, with 7 bases identical to TRBD1. Losses at the gene ends were 5 bases for V and 1 base for J; bases not matched to a gene: 10. The CDR3 spans 16 residues. Per germline, CDR1 SEHNR and CDR2 FQNEAQ (reference sequence). The CDR3 protein is CASSPMSGGPQETQYF. For the CDR3, the DNA is TGTGCCAGCAGCCCGATGTCAGGGGGACCCCAAGAGACCCAGTACTTC.

This chain uses TRBV10-3 with TRBJ2-5; 10 nucleotides agree with TRBD2. The germline gives CDR1 ENHRY, CDR2 SYGVKD. The CDR3 has 15 residues. V gave up 4 bases and J gave up 1 base; unmatched junction bases: 3. The CDR3 DNA is TGTGCCATCAGTGCATTAGCGGGGGGCCAAGAGACCCAGTACTTC. This encodes CAISALAGGQETQYF.

The chain is built from TRBV9 and TRBJ2-1; D is unclear. The end of the DNA is better explained by TRBJ2-7, so the J call may be wrong. This CDR3 comprises 16 residues. Per germline, CDR1 SGDLS and CDR2 YYNGEE. The CDR3 nucleotides are TGTGCCAGCAGCCTCCGCGGCGGTAGCTCCTACAATGAGCAGTACTTC. The encoded protein is CASSLRGGSSYNEQYF.